These T cell receptor beta chains were read from a single sample in a study of lymphopenia after photon versus proton radiotherapy. Assay used: immunoSEQ multiplex PCR; TCRdb lists only in-frame clones, some missing. The sample shows roughly 53,000 clones, around 82% of them seen only once. The source material was peripheral blood, sampled from a patient treated with photon-based radiotherapy. These receptors were taken from a man aged 50 to 59 with gastric cancer. The CDR3 runs from the conserved cysteine through the conserved F or W. A D gene is named only where the DNA matches it firmly. A clone size is listed for some rows: how often the clone was seen (once, few, many), or a class if it is expanded.

J gene: TRBJ1-3; V gene: TRBV2; D gene: -; clone size: once; CDR3 protein: CASSEGGTRYSGNTIYF; CDR3 DNA: TGTGCCAGCAGTGAAGGAGGGACCAGGTACTCTGGAAACACCATATATTTT
J gene: TRBJ2-3; V gene: TRBV18; D gene: -; clone size: -; CDR3 protein: CASSPEAGSTDTQYF; CDR3 DNA: TGTGCCAGCTCACCAGAGGCAGGTAGCACAGATACGCAGTATTTT
J gene: TRBJ2-2; V gene: TRBV6-5; D gene: -; clone size: few; CDR3 protein: CASSEGGETGELFF; CDR3 DNA: TGTGCCAGCAGTGAAGGGGGGGAAACCGGGGAGCTGTTTTTT
J gene: TRBJ2-1; V gene: TRBV5-1; D gene: -; clone size: once; CDR3 protein: CASSGGGAIYNEQFF; CDR3 DNA: TGCGCCAGCAGCGGGGGTGGGGCGATCTACAATGAGCAGTTCTTC
J gene: TRBJ1-2; V gene: TRBV11-2; D gene: -; clone size: once; CDR3 protein: CASSLQGPLNYGYTF; CDR3 DNA: TGTGCCAGCAGTCTACAGGGCCCCCTGAACTATGGCTACACCTTC
J gene: TRBJ1-4; V gene: TRBV7-6; D gene: TRBD1; clone size: -; CDR3 protein: CASRGTGANEKLFF; CDR3 DNA: TGTGCCAGCAGGGGGACAGGGGCTAATGAAAAACTGTTTTTT
J gene: TRBJ2-1; V gene: TRBV10-2; D gene: -; clone size: few; CDR3 protein: CASKAAGIDEQFF; CDR3 DNA: TGCGCCAGCAAGGCTGCGGGAATCGATGAGCAGTTCTTC
J gene: TRBJ1-2; V gene: TRBV28; D gene: -; clone size: -; CDR3 protein: CASRQTPNYGYTF; CDR3 DNA: TGTGCCAGCAGACAAACACCGAACTATGGCTACACCTTC
J gene: TRBJ2-7; V gene: TRBV6-5; D gene: TRBD1; clone size: -; CDR3 protein: CASSNSDRVGEQYF; CDR3 DNA: TGTGCCAGCAGTAACTCGGACAGGGTAGGGGAGCAGTACTTC
J gene: TRBJ2-3; V gene: TRBV18; D gene: -; clone size: -; CDR3 protein: CASSPLRQGKSTDTQYF; CDR3 DNA: TGTGCCAGCTCACCACTACGGCAGGGCAAAAGCACAGATACGCAGTATTTT
J gene: TRBJ1-2; V gene: TRBV19; D gene: TRBD1; clone size: -; CDR3 protein: CASSVRGLGYGYTF; CDR3 DNA: TGTGCCAGTAGTGTCAGGGGGCTAGGTTATGGCTACACCTTC
J gene: TRBJ2-7; V gene: TRBV28; D gene: TRBD1; clone size: -; CDR3 protein: CASIRTGGYEQYF; CDR3 DNA: TGTGCCAGCATCCGGACAGGGGGCTACGAGCAGTACTTC
J gene: TRBJ2-6; V gene: TRBV19; D gene: -; clone size: -; CDR3 protein: CASSTPGLRANVLTF; CDR3 DNA: TGTGCCAGTAGTACCCCGGGGTTGAGGGCCAACGTCCTGACTTTC
J gene: TRBJ2-7; V gene: TRBV2; D gene: -; clone size: -; CDR3 protein: CASSVLSYEQYF; CDR3 DNA: TGTGCCAGCAGTGTGCTCTCCTACGAGCAGTACTTC
J gene: TRBJ2-1; V gene: TRBV7-3; D gene: TRBD2; clone size: once; CDR3 protein: CASSLRREAYNEQFF; CDR3 DNA: TGTGCCAGCAGCTTACGGCGGGAGGCCTACAATGAGCAGTTCTTC
J gene: TRBJ2-3; V gene: TRBV27; D gene: -; clone size: -; CDR3 protein: CASSLGRETDTQYF; CDR3 DNA: TGTGCCAGCAGTTTAGGGCGGGAAACAGATACGCAGTATTTT
J gene: TRBJ2-5; V gene: TRBV5-4; D gene: TRBD1; clone size: -; CDR3 protein: CASSRTGDGETQYF; CDR3 DNA: TGTGCCAGCAGCCGAACAGGGGATGGAGAGACCCAGTACTTC
J gene: TRBJ2-2; V gene: TRBV4-1; D gene: TRBD1; clone size: -; CDR3 protein: CASSFDRDTGELFF; CDR3 DNA: TGCGCCAGCAGCTTTGACAGGGACACCGGGGAGCTGTTTTTT
J gene: TRBJ2-1; V gene: TRBV7-8; D gene: TRBD2; clone size: -; CDR3 protein: CASSSRRLAGAAYNEQFF; CDR3 DNA: TGTGCCAGCAGCTCGCGCCGACTAGCGGGAGCAGCCTACAATGAGCAGTTCTTC
J gene: TRBJ2-1; V gene: TRBV5-1; D gene: TRBD2; clone size: once; CDR3 protein: CASSLGLAGFSYNEQFF; CDR3 DNA: TGCGCCAGCAGCTTGGGACTAGCGGGGTTCTCCTACAATGAGCAGTTCTTC
J gene: TRBJ1-2; V gene: TRBV25-1; D gene: -; clone size: -; CDR3 protein: CASARGGGGYGYTF; CDR3 DNA: TGTGCCAGCGCCCGGGGGGGCGGGGGCTATGGCTACACCTTC
J gene: TRBJ1-1; V gene: TRBV6-4; D gene: -; clone size: -; CDR3 protein: CASSERENTEAFF; CDR3 DNA: TGTGCCAGCAGTGAAAGGGAGAACACTGAAGCTTTCTTT
J gene: TRBJ1-3; V gene: TRBV5-1; D gene: -; clone size: -; CDR3 protein: CASSGGGSGNTIYF; CDR3 DNA: TGCGCCAGCTCCGGGGGGGGCTCTGGAAACACCATATATTTT
J gene: TRBJ2-5; V gene: TRBV7-7; D gene: -; clone size: -; CDR3 protein: CASSPRPEGGETQYF; CDR3 DNA: TGTGCCAGCAGCCCTCGCCCCGAGGGGGGAGAGACCCAGTACTTC